This TCR beta chain derives from a study of graft-versus-host responses after intestinal transplantation. Study-wide context: Recipients were all induced with anti-thymocyte globulin, then given tacrolimus and steroids for about three years.

Germline-derived CDR1 and CDR2 are SNHLY and FYNNEI. Trimming cost V 0 bases and J 4 bases; bases outside gene matches: 11. This CDR3 is built from 17 residues. Graft-derived tissue was subjected to processing to liberate intraepithelial and lamina propria lymphocytes. Some clones are missing from TCRdb's copy, which holds only in-frame ones; the method was immunoSEQ multiplex PCR. The data show about 14,000 clones, around 77% seen once. The input for sequencing was ileum tissue, taken 26 to 27 days after intestinal transplant. This TCR derives from a human patient who received an intestinal transplant, so some T cells may come from the graft donor. The rearrangement joins TRBV2 to TRBJ2-7; 8 bases fit TRBD1. The CDR3 coding sequence is TGTGCCAGCAGTGAAGCTCCAGCCTCGGACAGGGCGTACGAGCAGTACGTC. Translated: CASSEAPASDRAYEQYV.